Sequencing of this TCR beta chain was carried out in a study of metastatic and nonmetastatic thyroid tumors. Study-level information: Repertoires from blood and tumor or nodule tissue of malignant and benign thyroid patients were compared.

In the study's own analysis: The study's classifier, a distant-metastasis tool for papillary thyroid cancer, was built using CDR3 differences across clinicopathological groups. TCRdb re-analyzed the PCR reads through MiXCR. TCRdb, not the authors, supplied the V and J calls. This repertoire shows tens of thousands of clones, approximately 22% found once; its top ten account for around two fifths. The study, taken as a whole, reports: In both blood and tumor samples, TCR beta diversity was reported significantly higher for malignant than benign nodules.

In the case of this clone: Its antigen is not identified.

Each patient went into thyroid surgery without having received any treatment. The TCR comes from a female donor with papillary thyroid cancer or a benign thyroid nodule (not recorded which). Some clones in this sample may be carry-over from other donors' samples. Sequenced input: blood.

CDR3 sequence: CASRASGQGEHEQYF. In DNA, the CDR3 is TGTGCCAGCAGGGCGTCGGGACAGGGTGAGCACGAGCAGTACTTC. The rearrangement joins TRBV11-1 to TRBJ2-7; 9 positions match TRBD1. Germline CDR1 and CDR2: SGHAT and FQDESV (reference sequence). The V and J ends lost 6 bases and 5 bases, in that order; junction bases with no gene match: 11. The CDR3 runs to 15 residues.